A selection of T cell receptor beta chains follows, all from one sample in a study of blood T cell repertoires in COVID-19. The assay was immunoSEQ multiplex PCR, and TCRdb's table has in-frame clones only and misses some. The data hold more than 250,000 clones, with around 90% observed a single time. The sample consisted of PBMCs or T cells enriched from blood (not recorded which). These receptors came from a woman in her thirties who had recovered from COVID-19. Each CDR3 is given with its conserved first and last residue. Fields, in order: clone size, J gene, V gene, CDR3 protein. Expanded clones are given a class, and other clones once, few, many or no size at all.

>NA|TRBJ1-2|TRBV30
CAWSAFVGYTF
>NA|TRBJ1-2|TRBV5-1
CASSRPGQDYGYTF
>once|TRBJ2-3|TRBV30
CACHIAPVADTQYF
>NA|TRBJ2-3|TRBV7-2
CASSFRDWGDTQYF
>NA|TRBJ1-2|TRBV11-2
CASSLRVYGYTF
>NA|TRBJ1-1|TRBV6-5
CASKGASGTEAFF
>NA|TRBJ1-1|TRBV6-1
CASSEARYMNTEAFF
>NA|TRBJ2-5|TRBV10-2
CASRRGALQETQYF
>NA|TRBJ2-1|TRBV5-1
CASTRTGANEQFF
>NA|TRBJ2-3|TRBV3-1/TRBV3-2
CASSQGAAYTQYF
>NA|TRBJ1-2|TRBV7-2
CASSLATGQSHYGYTF